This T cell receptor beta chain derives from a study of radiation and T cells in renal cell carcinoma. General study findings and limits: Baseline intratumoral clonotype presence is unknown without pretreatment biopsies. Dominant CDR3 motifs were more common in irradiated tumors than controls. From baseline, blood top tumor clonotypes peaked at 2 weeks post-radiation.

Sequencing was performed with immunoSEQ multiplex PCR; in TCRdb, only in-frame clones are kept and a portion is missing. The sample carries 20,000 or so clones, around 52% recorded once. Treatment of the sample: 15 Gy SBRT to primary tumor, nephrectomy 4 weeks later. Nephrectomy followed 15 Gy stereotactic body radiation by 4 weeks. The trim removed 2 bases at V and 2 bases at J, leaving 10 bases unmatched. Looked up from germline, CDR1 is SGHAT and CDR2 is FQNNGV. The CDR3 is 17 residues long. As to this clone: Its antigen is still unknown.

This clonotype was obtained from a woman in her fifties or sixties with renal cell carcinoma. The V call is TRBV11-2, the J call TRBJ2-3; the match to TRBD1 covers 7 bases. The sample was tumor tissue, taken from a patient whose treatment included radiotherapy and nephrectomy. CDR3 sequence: CASSLLPGQESTDTQYF. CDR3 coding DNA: TGTGCCAGCAGCTTACTACCTGGACAGGAGTCCACAGATACGCAGTATTTT.